The 17 T cell receptor beta chains given below trace back to one sample, sequenced in a study of cytomegalovirus exposure and HLA in healthy donors. A multiplex PCR was run with 60 Vbeta primers and 13 Jbeta primers. Clones were sequenced by immunoSEQ multiplex PCR, and TCRdb holds only the in-frame ones, with some missing. The sample records more than 200,000 clones, over 60% being singletons. The sequenced sample was PBMCs. The receptors were sampled from a male donor in good health and CMV-seronegative.

This rearrangement joins TRBV5-4 to TRBJ2-1, with 12 bases identical to TRBD2. Germline loops: CDR1 SGHNT, CDR2 YYREEE (reference sequence). CDR3 length equals 15 residues. Losses at the gene ends were 3 bases for V and 4 bases for J; bases not matched to a gene: 2. In nucleotides, the CDR3 is TGTGCCAGCAGCTCCGGGACTAGCGGGTACAATGAGCAGTTCTTC. This translates into CASSSGTSGYNEQFF.

The gene calls are TRBV6-6 and TRBJ2-7, with 7 nucleotides matching TRBD1. With 2 bases clipped from V and 0 bases from J, the junction kept 4 bases outside the gene matches. This CDR3 comprises 15 residues. Germline V gene sequence: CDR1 MNHNY, CDR2 SVGAGI (reference sequence). Here the CDR3 reads CASSYGGQTSYEQYF. CDR3 DNA sequence: TGTGCCAGCAGTTACGGGGGACAGACCTCCTACGAGCAGTACTTC.

V usage is TRBV5-5 and J usage is TRBJ1-1; a weak D match, TRBD1 (6 bases). Between the trimmed V and J ends, which lost 3 bases and 1 base, there was a span of 13 bases. This CDR3 spans 15 amino acids. The germline gives CDR1 SGHKS, CDR2 YYEKEE (reference sequence). CDR3 DNA: TGTGCCAGCAGCTGGACCGGGACACAGAACACTGAAGCTTTCTTT. Residues: CASSWTGTQNTEAFF.

In its sample, this clone was seen a few times. The chain uses TRBV5-1 and TRBJ1-5, with 9 positions matching TRBD1. This CDR3 is built from 16 residues. J was trimmed by 1 base and V by 4 bases; bases with no gene match: 6. The germline gives CDR1 SGHRS, CDR2 YFSETQ. The CDR3 DNA follows: TGCGCCAGCAGCCGGACGGACAGGGGAAGCAATCAGCCCCAGCATTTT. It codes for CASSRTDRGSNQPQHF.

This sequence joins TRBV30 and TRBJ1-2; no firm D call. This CDR3 region has 13 residues. V was clipped by 1 base and J by 4 bases, with 10 bases between them. From germline, CDR1 is GTSNPN and CDR2 SVGIG (reference sequence). CDR3 protein: CAWSEAPGYGYTF. As DNA, the CDR3 is TGTGCCTGGAGTGAAGCTCCGGGCTATGGCTACACCTTC.

The chain uses TRBV11-2 and TRBJ1-2; D unresolved. The germline gives CDR1 SGHAT, CDR2 FQNNGV. The CDR3 extends over 12 amino acids. V dropped 4 bases and J dropped 6 bases, with 9 bases sitting between them. The CDR3 sequence: CASSYLGDGYTF. The DNA for the CDR3 is TGTGCCAGCAGCTACCTCGGGGATGGCTACACCTTC.

The chain joins TRBV5-4 to TRBJ1-1, with TRBD1 identical over 7 bases. Trimming removed 4 bases from V and 5 bases from J; junction bases left unmatched: 5. Germline CDR1 is SGHNT and CDR2 is YYREEE (reference sequence). This CDR3 is built from 13 residues. DNA of the CDR3: TGTGCCAGCAGCGGCAGGGGGGTTACTGAAGCTTTCTTT. Its protein is CASSGRGVTEAFF.

This clone was observed once. J is TRBJ2-7 and V is TRBV13, with D tentatively TRBD2 (6 bases). Germline assignment: CDR1 PRHDT and CDR2 FYEKMQ (reference sequence). Trimming shortened V by 1 base and J by 9 bases, and 19 bases separated the two germline ends. There are 15 residues in the CDR3. CDR3 sequence reads: CASSLATGVGVVQYF. In nucleotides, the CDR3 is TGTGCCAGCAGCTTAGCTACGGGAGTGGGAGTTGTGCAGTACTTC.

DNA for the CDR3: TGCGCCAGCAGCCTCACCGGAGTCGAAGAGACCCAGTACTTC. This codes for CASSLTGVEETQYF. This rearrangement joins TRBV4-1 to TRBJ2-5; D remains ambiguous. This CDR3 region has 14 residues. CDR1 and CDR2 (germline): MGHRA, YSYEKL. Trimming stripped 4 bases from V and 3 bases from J, with 12 bases between.

The chain carries TRBV6-1 and TRBJ1-6; no reliable D call. The V and J ends lost 7 bases and 8 bases respectively, with 12 bases between them. CDR1 is MNHNS and CDR2 is SASEGT in the germline V gene. CDR3 length: 13 residues. The CDR3 sequence is CASNLDGDSPLHF. CDR3 bases: TGTGCCAGCAATCTTGACGGGGATTCACCCCTCCACTTT.

The CDR3 DNA reads as TGTGCCAGCAGTTTTCAGGGGAGCGATTCACCCCTCCACTTT. Translating gives CASSFQGSDSPLHF. The genes are TRBV27 and TRBJ1-6; D possibly corresponds to TRBD1 (6 bases). The CDR3 has 14 amino acids. V was trimmed by 3 bases and J by 8 bases, leaving 11 bases between them. CDR1 and CDR2 (germline): MNHEY, SMNVEV (reference sequence).

This clone appeared a single time. This chain links TRBV5-6 with TRBJ1-1, with a weak D call TRBD1 (5 bases). V lost 4 bases, J lost 5 bases, and 30 bases lay in between. The CDR3 spans 19 residues. The germline V gene encodes CDR1 SGHDT and CDR2 YYEEEE. CDR3 nucleotides: TGTGCCAGCAGCCCCGATCGCTGGGGCCCCAAGGGAAGTGATACTGAAGCTTTCTTT. This encodes CASSPDRWGPKGSDTEAFF.

The chain has TRBV7-9 and TRBJ2-5, with a tentative D call TRBD1 (5 bases). The germline V gene has CDR1 SEHNR and CDR2 FQNEAQ (reference sequence). V was shortened by 3 bases and J by 0 bases, with 11 bases between the two germline ends. The CDR3 has 15 residues. The CDR3 loop is CASSLDSGYQETQYF. In nucleotides, the CDR3 is TGTGCCAGCAGCTTGGATTCAGGGTACCAAGAGACCCAGTACTTC.

The gene calls are TRBV27 and TRBJ1-2, with TRBD1 matching 9 bases. With V trimmed by 7 bases and J by 4 bases, 7 bases remained unmatched. Germline assignment: CDR1 MNHEY and CDR2 SMNVEV (reference sequence). The CDR3 spans 14 residues. CDR3 coding DNA: TGTGCCAGCACCCGGACAGGGGAGGGCTATGGCTACACCTTC. Translating gives CASTRTGEGYGYTF.

This rearrangement joins TRBV6-6 to TRBJ2-7; 8 bases agree with TRBD2. The CDR3 spans 15 residues. After removal of 2 bases from V and 0 bases from J, the junction contained 3 bases not matched to a gene. Germline assignment: CDR1 MNHNY and CDR2 SVGAGI (reference sequence). CDR3 amino acids: CASSYVGGGSYEQYF. CDR3 coding DNA: TGTGCCAGCAGTTACGTCGGGGGGGGCTCCTACGAGCAGTACTTC.

About this clone: Other DNA sequences of this sample code for an identical CDR3. The J gene is TRBJ2-5, the V gene TRBV5-4; D is ambiguous. The CDR3 is made up of 11 amino acids. Trimming removed 3 bases from V and 5 bases from J, with 5 bases in between. CDR1 SGHNT and CDR2 YYREEE come from the germline V gene (reference sequence). DNA for the CDR3: TGTGCCAGCAGCTCCCGGGAGACCCAGTACTTC. Amino acid sequence: CASSSRETQYF.

In this sample, this clone turned up a few times. CDR3 in amino acids: CASSDSIRGDPKIINSGANVLTF. CDR3 bases: TGTGCCAGCAGTGACTCGATAAGGGGCGACCCGAAGATTATTAACTCTGGGGCCAACGTCCTGACTTTC. This rearrangement joins TRBV6-4 to TRBJ2-6, with a possible D match to TRBD1 (5 bases). The CDR3 has 23 amino acids. Germline-derived CDR1 and CDR2 are MRHNA and SNTAGT. V was shortened by 0 bases and J by 0 bases, with 27 bases between the two germline ends.